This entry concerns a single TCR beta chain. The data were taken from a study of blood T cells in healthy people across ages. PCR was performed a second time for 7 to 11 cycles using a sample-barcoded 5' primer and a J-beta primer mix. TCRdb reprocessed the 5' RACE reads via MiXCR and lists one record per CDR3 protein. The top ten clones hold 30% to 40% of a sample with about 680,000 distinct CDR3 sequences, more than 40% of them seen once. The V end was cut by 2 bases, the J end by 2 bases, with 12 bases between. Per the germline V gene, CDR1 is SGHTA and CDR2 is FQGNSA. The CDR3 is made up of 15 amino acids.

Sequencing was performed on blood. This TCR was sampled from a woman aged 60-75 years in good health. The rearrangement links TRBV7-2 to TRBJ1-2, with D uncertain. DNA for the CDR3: TGTGCCAGCAGCTTATACCGCGAGGGAAACTATGGCTACACCTTC. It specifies CASSLYREGNYGYTF.